The 15 T cell receptor beta chains listed next were all sequenced from one sample in a study of blood T cells in healthy people across ages. With a J-beta primer mix and a sample-barcoded 5' primer, a second PCR ran about 7 to 11 cycles. A single record per CDR3 protein comes from TCRdb applying MiXCR to the 5' RACE reads. The profile covers about 2 million distinct CDR3 sequences, with around half appearing a single time and approximately 2.1% taken by the ten largest. Sequences were obtained from blood. Every receptor here comes from a woman aged 40 to 49 in good health.

As regards this clonotype: The junction departs from germline at one end; a sequencing error may be responsible. In DNA, the CDR3 is TGTACCAGCAGCTTAATGACGGGGGGGCGTGATGAGCAGTTCTTC. Encoded protein: CTSSLMTGGRDEQFF. V usage is TRBV7-3 and J usage is TRBJ2-1; 8 bases match TRBD2. CDR1 is SGHTA and CDR2 is FQGTGA in the germline V gene. The CDR3 has 15 residues.

The chain couples TRBV20-1 to TRBJ2-1; no definite D call. Germline values: CDR1 DFQATT, CDR2 SNEGSKA (reference sequence). V was clipped by 6 bases and J by 13 bases, with 22 bases between them. This CDR3 is built from 13 residues. The DNA of the CDR3 is TGCAGTGCCCCAGAGTCGGGTCGGAACATTCAGTTCTTC. It is translated as CSAPESGRNIQFF.

As regards this clonotype: At one end, the junction sequence differs from germline, possibly due to a read error. The chain carries TRBV7-2 and TRBJ2-5; 15 bases agree with TRBD2. CDR3 length equals 15 residues. Germline V gives CDR1 SGHTA, CDR2 FQGNSA. The CDR3 DNA follows: TGTGCCAGCAGCTCGCGGACTAGCGGGGGGGCGGCCCACTACTTC. This codes for CASSSRTSGGAAHYF.

This clonotype was seen a single time. The chain has TRBV21-1 and TRBJ2-7. TRBV21-1 is termed a pseudogene. The CDR3 has 14 residues. The CDR3 region has the DNA TGTGCCAGCAGCAAAGGGCCTTACGGCGACGAGCAGTACTTC. It translates to CASSKGPYGDEQYF.

This sequence joins TRBV21-1 and TRBJ2-6. TRBV21-1 is noted as a pseudogene. This CDR3 contains 16 residues. This CDR3 reads CASSKFDSSGANVLTF. In DNA, the CDR3 is TGTGCCAGCAGCAAATTCGACTCCTCTGGGGCCAACGTCCTGACTTTC.

The chain employs TRBV9 and TRBJ1-2, with a tentative D call TRBD1 (6 bases). The ends were cut back, 6 bases at V and 6 bases at J, with 9 bases in the middle. The CDR3 spans 11 residues. Germline CDR1 and CDR2: SGDLS and YYNGEE. The CDR3, as DNA: TGTGCCAGCAACAGGGTGGATGGCTACACCTTC. This translates into CASNRVDGYTF.

The chain recombines TRBV28 with TRBJ1-6; no clear D gene. The V end lost 4 bases, the J end lost 10 bases, and 14 bases lay between the germline ends. The CDR3 extends over 14 amino acids. CDR1 is MDHEN, CDR2 SYDVKM, per germline. The CDR3 is CASSSTLGSSPLHF. CDR3 coding DNA: TGTGCCAGCAGTTCCACCCTCGGGAGCTCACCCCTCCACTTT. The variable domain in full, completed from reference TRBV28 and TRBJ1-6, reads DVKVTQSSRYLVKRTGEKVFLECVQDMDHENMFWYRQDPGLGLRLIYFSYDVKMKEKGDIPEGYSVSREKKERFSLILESASTNQTSMYLCASSSTLGSSPLHFGNGTRLTVT.

The chain has TRBV3-1 and TRBJ2-5; unclear D gene. V was trimmed by 2 bases and J by 5 bases, leaving 9 bases between them. Looked up from germline, CDR1 is LGHDT and CDR2 is YNNKEL (reference sequence). This CDR3 contains 13 residues. The CDR3 DNA is TGTGCCAGCAGCCAACCCCCTGCGGAGACCCAGTACTTC. It is translated as CASSQPPAETQYF.

The DNA for the CDR3 is TGTGCCAGCAGCTTAAAGGCAGGGAGGTCCCAGTACTTC. Amino acid sequence: CASSLKAGRSQYF. The J gene is TRBJ2-7, the V gene TRBV7-2; maybe TRBD2 (6 bases). CDR1 SGHTA and CDR2 FQGNSA come from the germline V gene. Trimming removed 2 bases at V and 10 bases at J, with 15 bases between. The CDR3 is 13 amino acids.

V is TRBV19 and J is TRBJ2-7; 9 bases are shared with TRBD1. Trimming removed 6 bases from V and 7 bases from J; junction bases left unmatched: 13. This CDR3 is built from 15 residues. CDR1 LNHDA and CDR2 SQIVND come from the germline V gene (reference sequence). CDR3 DNA: TGTGCCAGTAGGGCGGGACAGGGAGGCTGGGGTGAGCAGTACTTC. This encodes CASRAGQGGWGEQYF.

The chain couples TRBV27 to TRBJ2-7, with 9 nucleotides matching TRBD2. Germline V gives CDR1 MNHEY, CDR2 SMNVEV (reference sequence). This CDR3 contains 14 residues. The ends lost 8 bases at V and 1 base at J; junction bases unmatched: 6. The CDR3 reads CASGASGGSYEQYF. The CDR3 bases are TGTGCCAGCGGAGCCAGCGGGGGGTCCTACGAGCAGTACTTC.

The CDR3: CASSRSTRDYSYEQYF. The CDR3 bases are TGCGCCAGCAGCCGGAGTACGAGAGATTACTCCTACGAGCAGTACTTC. The V and J genes are TRBV5-1 and TRBJ2-7; D is undetermined. Trimming left V 4 bases short and J 0 bases short, with 17 bases between. This CDR3 has 16 residues. Germline CDR1 reads SGHRS; CDR2 reads YFSETQ.

The V call is TRBV6-2 or TRBV6-3, the J call TRBJ2-5, with a possible D match to TRBD2 (5 bases). V was pared by 2 bases and J by 4 bases, with 23 bases between. The germline V gene encodes CDR1 MNHEY and CDR2 SVGEGT. CDR3 length: 18 amino acids. The CDR3 bases are TGTGCCAGCAGTTACCCCCTTCGGGCGGAGAGGGTTGGAGAGACCCAGTACTTC. This codes for CASSYPLRAERVGETQYF.

This rearrangement joins TRBV27 to TRBJ2-3; 8 bases are a match to TRBD2. Germline V gives CDR1 MNHEY, CDR2 SMNVEV (reference sequence). CDR3 length: 15 residues. The J segment lost 5 bases and the V segment lost 7 bases, leaving 11 bases of the junction unmatched. The DNA for the CDR3 is TGTGCCAGCATAGGGCGGGGGGAGTCCGGAGATACGCAGTATTTT. Encoded protein: CASIGRGESGDTQYF.

This clonotype was recorded a few times. The chain combines TRBV7-2 with TRBJ2-5, with D possibly being TRBD1 or TRBD2 (6 bases each). Trimming took off 3 bases at V and 3 bases at J, with 17 bases between the two ends. The CDR3 sequence is 16 residues long. Germline CDR1 SGHTA, CDR2 FQGNSA. CDR3 DNA sequence: TGTGCCAGCAGCTTCCCGCTAGGGGGGCAGGAAGAGACCCAGTACTTC. It specifies CASSFPLGGQEETQYF. The whole variable domain, filled in from reference TRBV7-2 and TRBJ2-5, reads GAGVSQSPSNKVTEKGKDVELRCDPISGHTALYWYRQSLGQGLEFLIYFQGNSAPDKSGLPSDRFSAERTGGSVSTLTIQRTQQEDSAVYLCASSFPLGGQEETQYFGPGTRLLVL.